This T cell receptor (beta chain) stems from a study of blood T cell repertoires in COVID-19. Trimming took 1 base from V and 0 from J; bases not matched to a gene: 3. This CDR3 has 16 residues. Germline CDR1 LGHDT, CDR2 YNNKEL (reference sequence). This clone was recorded only once. Two consecutive negative NP/OP PCR tests, clearance, or resolved symptoms defined Cohort 3 recovery. Assay: immunoSEQ multiplex PCR; the TCRdb copy retains only in-frame clones and omits some. The repertoire holds 150,000 to 200,000 clones, with more than 70% as singletons. Sample: PBMCs or T cells enriched from blood (not recorded which). J is TRBJ1-1 and V is TRBV3-1 (or the pseudogene TRBV3-2); 9 positions match TRBD1. The sequence derives from a woman between 18 and 29 years old who had recovered from COVID-19. CDR3 amino acids: CASSQGQGVMNTEAFF. CDR3 sequence (DNA): TGTGCCAGCAGCCAAGGACAGGGGGTCATGAACACTGAAGCTTTCTTT.